This TCR beta chain derives from a study of T cell repertoires in cytomegalovirus infection. Study-level information: Recently identified HLA-C-restricted CMV epitopes were among the peptides used. Public TCR beta signature analysis indicated the presence of both CMV infection and matching HLA type.

TCRdb independently ran MiXCR on the reads; one entry per CDR3 protein. The sample lists 450,000 to 600,000 distinct CDR3 sequences, 40% to 50% occurring once. Trimming pared 4 bases from V and 5 bases from J, leaving 18 bases between. This CDR3 has 16 amino acids. Germline V CDR1 and CDR2: LNHDA, SQIVND (reference sequence). The sample holds a few counts of this clonotype. The target antigen is unknown. General study findings and limits: The ex vivo response showed dominance by HLA-C-restricted CMV-specific TCR beta clonotypes. The cumulative frequency of public TCR beta families identified carriers of CMV plus the relevant HLA.

The sequencing used cultured PBMCs, collected from culture after CMV antigen stimulation. V usage is TRBV19 and J usage is TRBJ2-1, with D uncertain. The TCR originated in a human donor in good health (CMV status not recorded). Some clones in this sample may be carry-over from other donors' samples. CDR3 coding DNA: TGTGCCAGTAGTAACCTTTGGGGAAGGCAGCACAATGAGCAGTTCTTC. Translating gives CASSNLWGRQHNEQFF.